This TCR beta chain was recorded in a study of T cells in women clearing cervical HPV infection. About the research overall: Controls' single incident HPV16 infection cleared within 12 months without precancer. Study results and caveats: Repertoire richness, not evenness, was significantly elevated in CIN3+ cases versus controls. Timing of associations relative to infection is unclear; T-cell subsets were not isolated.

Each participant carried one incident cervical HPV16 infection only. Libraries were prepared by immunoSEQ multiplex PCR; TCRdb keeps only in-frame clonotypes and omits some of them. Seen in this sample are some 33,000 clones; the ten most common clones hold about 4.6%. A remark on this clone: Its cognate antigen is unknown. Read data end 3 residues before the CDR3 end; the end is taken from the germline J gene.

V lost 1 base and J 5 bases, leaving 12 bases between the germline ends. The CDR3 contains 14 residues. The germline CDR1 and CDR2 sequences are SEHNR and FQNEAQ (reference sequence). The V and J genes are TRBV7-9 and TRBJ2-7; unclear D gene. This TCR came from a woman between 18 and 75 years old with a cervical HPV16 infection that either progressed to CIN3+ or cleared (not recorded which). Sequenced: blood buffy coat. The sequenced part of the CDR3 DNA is TGTGCCAGCAGCTTAGATTCAGCGTACCACGAG. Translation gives CASSLDSAYHE. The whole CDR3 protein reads CASSLDSAYHEQYF.